This T cell receptor (beta chain) was sequenced in a study of early T cells in non-severe SARS-CoV-2 infection. Study-level information: The input, bulk RNA from unsorted whole blood, was sequenced, and chains were unpaired.

This clonotype showed up many times. Its antigen is unidentified. Sequence at one end of the junction differs from germline and may be a read error. The CDR3 has 16 amino acids. Tagging with unique molecular identifiers was applied to individual cDNA molecules. TCRdb used MiXCR to reprocess the 5' RACE reads, holding one entry per CDR3 protein. There are 40,000 to 55,000 distinct CDR3 sequences in the sample; about 9.2% occur only once, and about 8.6% lies in the top ten. Broader study findings: Sequences matched to VDJdb favored anti-spike CD8 responses, while private and CD4 specificities were missed.

The gene calls are TRBV12-3 or TRBV12-4 and TRBJ2-1; 9 bases are a match to TRBD1. Sample: whole blood. This TCR was recovered from an adult who was a healthcare worker with PCR-confirmed SARS-CoV-2 infection or an uninfected control (not recorded which). CDR3 nucleotides: TGTGCCAGCAGTTTGAGTAGGACAGGGGCCTATAATGAGCAGTTCTTC. As protein: CASSLSRTGAYNEQFF.